This passage covers 28 T cell receptor beta chains from one sample sequenced in a study of blood T cells in healthy people across ages (dated by TCRdb to the mid-2010s). Library construction relied on 5' RACE. A second PCR of roughly 6 to 12 cycles was run with a J-beta primer mix and a sample-barcoded 5' primer. Through fastp at Q25 and MiXCR, TCRdb rebuilt clones from the public reads, retaining in-frame beta chains. CDR3 protein duplicates are merged, each entry listing the most common genes and DNA. In this sample the table shows around 1,800,000 distinct CDR3 sequences, roughly two fifths of which occur a single time. The top ten clones comprise 23% of the sample. The sample taken for sequencing was blood. Receptors originate from a human donor in good health.

This clonotype was picked up a small number of times. The chain uses TRBV28 and TRBJ2-5; 7 bases agree with TRBD1. The trim removed 2 bases at V and 3 bases at J, leaving 6 bases unmatched. There are 15 residues in the CDR3. Per the germline V gene, CDR1 is MDHEN and CDR2 is SYDVKM. CDR3: CASSLPGQAEETQYF. The CDR3, as DNA: TGTGCCAGCAGTTTACCCGGACAGGCGGAAGAGACCCAGTACTTC.

The CDR3 protein is CASRERDANYGYTF. The CDR3 DNA is TGTGCCAGCAGGGAACGGGACGCTAACTATGGCTACACCTTC. The V gene is TRBV6-2 or TRBV6-3, the J gene TRBJ1-2; weak D call: TRBD1 (5 bases). The CDR3 is made up of 14 amino acids. V shed 6 bases and J shed 0 bases, with 11 bases lying between them. Germline V lookup: CDR1 MNHEY, CDR2 SVGEGT.

The J gene is TRBJ2-1, the V gene TRBV7-9; D may be TRBD2 (5 bases). This CDR3 is 12 amino acids long. Germline CDR1 is SEHNR and CDR2 is FQNEAQ (reference sequence). V shed 6 bases and J shed 11 bases, with 14 bases lying between them. The CDR3 region is CASSPPGIQQFF. In DNA, the CDR3 is TGTGCCAGCAGTCCCCCGGGAATTCAGCAGTTCTTC.

This clonotype was seen more than once but under ten times. The genes are TRBV15 and TRBJ1-2, with 7 positions matching TRBD1. The junction had 12 bases not matched to a gene; V was cut back by 7 bases and J by 4 bases. This CDR3 is 15 amino acids long. The V gene's germline CDR1 is LNHNV and CDR2 YYDKDF (reference sequence). CDR3 bases: TGTGCCACCAAAGGCAACAGGGGCCCCATCTATGGCTACACCTTC. This gives the protein CATKGNRGPIYGYTF.

V is TRBV7-6 and J is TRBJ1-2; weak D call: TRBD1 (6 bases). The V gene's germline CDR1 is SGHVS and CDR2 FNYEAQ. Trimming removed 0 bases from V and 2 bases from J, with 10 bases in between. The CDR3 extends over 15 amino acids. This CDR3 reads CASSLAGHPNYGYTF. The CDR3 nucleotides are TGTGCCAGCAGCTTAGCGGGACACCCAAACTATGGCTACACCTTC. The complete variable domain, with remaining parts taken from reference TRBV7-6 and TRBJ1-2, reads GAGVSQSPRYKVTKRGQDVALRCDPISGHVSLYWYRQALGQGPEFLTYFNYEAQQDKSGLPNDRFSAERPEGSISTLTIQRTEQRDSAMYRCASSLAGHPNYGYTFGSGTRLTVV.

The count of this clonotype is one. CDR3 bases: TGTGCCAGCAGCCCGACTAGCGGGCGATACAATGAGCAGTTCTTC. This translates into CASSPTSGRYNEQFF. This sequence joins TRBV14 and TRBJ2-1, with 10 bases fitting TRBD2. The CDR3 consists of 15 residues. V dropped 4 bases and J dropped 4; count of bases not matched to a gene: 4. Germline-derived CDR1 and CDR2 are SGHDN and FVKESK.

The chain combines TRBV5-6 with TRBJ2-3, with 10 bases matching TRBD2. Germline V gene lookup returns CDR1 SGHDT and CDR2 YYEEEE. The ends lost 3 bases at V and 4 bases at J; junction bases unmatched: 5. The CDR3 has 15 residues. The DNA of the CDR3 is TGTGCCAGCAGCTGGAGCGGGGGGGCGTCAGATACGCAGTATTTT. Amino acid sequence: CASSWSGGASDTQYF.

This clonotype was found a few times. The rearrangement uses TRBV4-3 and TRBJ2-3; 9 nucleotides line up with TRBD2. V was pared by 1 base and J by 6 bases, with 8 bases of the junction left unmatched. Germline values: CDR1 LGHNA, CDR2 YSLEER. CDR3 length: 16 residues. The CDR3 protein is CASSQVGIAGEDTQYF. The CDR3 DNA is TGCGCCAGCAGCCAAGTCGGTATAGCGGGGGAGGATACGCAGTATTTT.

The chain combines TRBV7-2 with TRBJ2-6, with TRBD1 identical over 7 bases. Germline CDR1 reads SGHTA; CDR2 reads FQGNSA. The CDR3 has 15 residues. The J segment lost 2 bases and the V segment lost 6 bases, leaving 4 bases of the junction unmatched. This CDR3 reads CASRPTGAGANVLTF. CDR3 DNA: TGTGCCAGCAGACCCACAGGGGCTGGGGCCAACGTCCTGACTTTC. Full variable domain (outside the CDR3, taken from reference TRBV7-2 and TRBJ2-6): GAGVSQSPSNKVTEKGKDVELRCDPISGHTALYWYRQSLGQGLEFLIYFQGNSAPDKSGLPSDRFSAERTGGSVSTLTIQRTQQEDSAVYLCASRPTGAGANVLTFGAGSRLTVL.

V usage is TRBV6-2 or TRBV6-3 and J usage is TRBJ2-1; 9 nucleotides agree with TRBD2. CDR3 length: 16 residues. Germline CDR1 reads MNHEY; CDR2 reads SVGEGT. Germline trimming cut 4 bases from V and 6 bases from J; bases unmatched to any gene: 10. CDR3 DNA: TGTGCCAGCAGTTTCAATAGCGGGGGAGGTTTCAATGAGCAGTTCTTC. Residues: CASSFNSGGGFNEQFF.

This clonotype was seen a few times. The chain combines TRBV29-1 with TRBJ1-1; D is perhaps TRBD1 (5 bases). The V end lost 3 bases, the J end lost 9 bases, and 14 bases lay between the germline ends. The CDR3 is made up of 12 amino acids. Germline assignment: CDR1 SQVTM and CDR2 ANQGSEA. The CDR3 DNA reads as TGCAGCGTTGATGGTAGCAGGGTACAAGCTTTCTTT. Translated: CSVDGSRVQAFF.

This clonotype was observed a few times. The chain is built from TRBV7-2 and TRBJ1-2; tentative D call: TRBD1 (6 bases). The germline CDR1 and CDR2 sequences are SGHTA and FQGNSA. The CDR3 sequence is 14 residues long. Trimming took off 7 bases at V and 6 bases at J, with 18 bases between the two ends. This CDR3 is CASTNAGGANGYTF. The CDR3 DNA reads TGTGCCAGCACGAACGCGGGGGGCGCGAATGGCTACACCTTC.

The chain joins TRBV29-1 to TRBJ1-2; 11 bases map to TRBD1. The germline V gene has CDR1 SQVTM and CDR2 ANQGSEA. The CDR3 contains 14 residues. With V trimmed by 5 bases and J by 1 base, 3 bases remained unmatched. CDR3 sequence: CSVRDRGFNYGYTF. Written as DNA, the CDR3 is TGCAGCGTTCGGGACAGGGGGTTTAACTATGGCTACACCTTC.

The V call is TRBV7-9, the J call TRBJ1-1; TRBD1 is a possible D gene (5 bases). Per the germline V gene, CDR1 is SEHNR and CDR2 is FQNEAQ (reference sequence). V gave up 3 bases and J gave up 2 bases, with 19 bases separating them. The CDR3 contains 17 residues. CDR3 region: CASSFNGGAYSNTEAFF. In nucleotides, the CDR3 is TGTGCCAGCAGCTTCAACGGGGGAGCCTATTCTAACACTGAAGCTTTCTTT.

The rearrangement links TRBV6-1 to TRBJ1-1; TRBD1 is a possible D gene (5 bases). This CDR3 has 15 amino acids. Germline values: CDR1 MNHNS, CDR2 SASEGT. V lost 4 bases and J 4 bases, leaving 16 bases between the germline ends. The CDR3: CASSVIGDSSTEAFF. CDR3 coding DNA: TGTGCCAGCAGTGTAATCGGGGACTCGAGCACTGAAGCTTTCTTT.

The CDR3 DNA reads as TGTGCCAGCAGAATGGGGTGGGAGAACACCGGGGAGCTGTTTTTT. Amino acid sequence: CASRMGWENTGELFF. The chain employs TRBV5-5 and TRBJ2-2; D not resolved. Germline assignment: CDR1 SGHKS and CDR2 YYEKEE (reference sequence). Trimming took 5 bases from V and 1 from J, leaving 12 bases between them. This CDR3 comprises 15 residues.

This clonotype appeared a few times. This chain uses TRBV7-2 with TRBJ2-1, with 9 bases fitting TRBD2. Per the germline V gene, CDR1 is SGHTA and CDR2 is FQGNSA. The CDR3 runs to 16 residues. The V segment lost 2 bases and the J segment 7 bases; nucleotides outside the gene matches: 9. The DNA of the CDR3 is TGTGCCAGCAGCTTAATGGGCGGGGGGGCTCAAAATGAGCAGTTCTTC. Its translation is CASSLMGGGAQNEQFF.

The rearrangement links TRBV20-1 to TRBJ2-5, with TRBD1 as a possible D gene (6 bases). The J call is doubtful: the DNA matches TRBJ2-7 better. The CDR3 is made up of 13 amino acids. CDR1 is DFQATT, CDR2 SNEGSKA, per germline (reference sequence). CDR3 sequence reads: CSATLGTIYEQYF. In DNA form, the CDR3 reads TGCAGTGCTACATTAGGGACAATCTACGAGCAGTACTTC.

The gene calls are TRBV7-2 and TRBJ1-5; D uncertain. This CDR3 contains 15 residues. Trimming left V 1 base short and J 4 bases short, with 11 bases between. Germline V gene data show CDR1 as SGHTA and CDR2 as FQGNSA. The CDR3 DNA follows: TGTGCCAGCAGCTTAGAGGCAGGAGATAATCAGCCCCAGCATTTT. Amino acids: CASSLEAGDNQPQHF.

The chain carries TRBV27 and TRBJ1-1; D gene unclear. V lost 6 bases, J lost 1 base, and 9 bases lay in between. The CDR3 runs to 13 residues. The germline gives CDR1 MNHEY, CDR2 SMNVEV (reference sequence). The CDR3 DNA reads TGTGCCAGCAGGGATACATGGAACACTGAAGCTTTCTTT. It specifies CASRDTWNTEAFF.

This sequence joins TRBV20-1 and TRBJ2-1; TRBD2 might be the D (5 bases). V was pared by 1 base and J by 4 bases, with 14 bases between. CDR1 is DFQATT, CDR2 SNEGSKA, per germline (reference sequence). This CDR3 contains 15 residues. CDR3 sequence: CSARGRASIYNEQFF. The CDR3 nucleotides are TGCAGTGCTAGAGGGCGAGCTAGCATTTACAATGAGCAGTTCTTC.

This chain links TRBV7-9 with TRBJ2-3, with 7 bases identical to TRBD2. V trimming: 1 base; J trimming: 3 bases; junction bases outside the gene matches: 7. The CDR3 loop spans 16 amino acids. Germline V lookup: CDR1 SEHNR, CDR2 FQNEAQ (reference sequence). CDR3 DNA sequence: TGTGCCAGCAGCTTAGGAGCGGGGCAGGGTACAGATACGCAGTATTTT. As protein: CASSLGAGQGTDTQYF.

This chain links TRBV15 with TRBJ1-4, with TRBD1 identical over 7 bases. Germline V gives CDR1 LNHNV, CDR2 YYDKDF (reference sequence). The J segment lost 8 bases and the V segment lost 1 base, leaving 10 bases of the junction unmatched. The CDR3 runs 16 residues. Here the CDR3 DNA reads TGTGCCACCAGCAGAGGGTCGACAGGGCGGATGGAAAAACTGTTTTTT. It translates to CATSRGSTGRMEKLFF. Drawing the rest from reference TRBV15 and TRBJ1-4, the complete variable domain is DAMVIQNPRYQVTQFGKPVTLSCSQTLNHNVMYWYQQKSSQAPKLLFHYYDKDFNNEADTPDNFQSRRPNTSFCFLDIRSPGLGDTAMYLCATSRGSTGRMEKLFFGSGTQLSVL.

On this clonotype: Germline is not matched at one junction end, which may reflect a read error. The rearrangement links TRBV7-6 to TRBJ2-5; 10 bases are a match to TRBD2. Germline-derived CDR1 and CDR2 are SGHVS and FNYEAQ. The CDR3 covers 16 residues. CDR3 in DNA: TGTGTCAGCAGCTCCACCGGGACTAGCGCGGTGGAGACCCAGTACTTC. It translates to CVSSSTGTSAVETQYF.

This clonotype was seen only a few times. The rearrangement links TRBV27 to TRBJ1-5, with D tentatively TRBD1 (6 bases). V was clipped by 4 bases and J by 8 bases, with 12 bases between them. The CDR3 loop spans 13 amino acids. Germline-derived CDR1 and CDR2 are MNHEY and SMNVEV (reference sequence). The CDR3 region is CASSWGAGKPQHF. The CDR3 DNA reads as TGTGCCAGCAGTTGGGGGGCAGGGAAGCCCCAGCATTTT.

The chain has TRBV7-9 and TRBJ2-1; 8 nucleotides line up with TRBD2. Germline values: CDR1 SEHNR, CDR2 FQNEAQ (reference sequence). V was pared by 3 bases and J by 5 bases, with 6 bases of the junction left unmatched. This CDR3 comprises 15 residues. CDR3 sequence (DNA): TGTGCCAGCAGCTTGGGAGCGGGGGCCCACAATGAGCAGTTCTTC. Its translation: CASSLGAGAHNEQFF.

As regards this clonotype: Likely a read error: the CDR3 ends without its conserved phenylalanine or tryptophan. Because the CDR3's place on the DNA is in doubt, the DNA is left out and the CDR3 is given as listed by TCRdb. The chain uses TRBV4-2 and TRBJ2-1; the table calls TRBD1, which could not be checked here. Germline V lookup: CDR1 LGHNA, CDR2 YNFKEQ. Inclusive of both ends, the CDR3 amounts to 17 amino acids. The CDR3 protein is CASSQELEGGAGYTFGS.

V usage is TRBV29-1 and J usage is TRBJ1-1; a possible D gene is TRBD1 (5 bases). Germline CDR1 and CDR2: SQVTM and ANQGSEA. With 7 bases removed from V and 1 base from J, the gap between germline ends came to 13 bases. The CDR3 runs to 13 residues. The CDR3, as DNA: TGCAGCGGGAACAGGAATCAGAACACTGAAGCTTTCTTT. Its protein product is CSGNRNQNTEAFF.